This note documents a single T cell receptor beta chain sequence. Its antigen is not identified. The final CDR3 position lacks the conserved phenylalanine or tryptophan, pointing to a likely read error. The limits of the CDR3 on the DNA are not certain, so only TCRdb's listed CDR3 is given. This sample stems from a study of CD8+CD57+ T cells in acquired aplastic anemia. Study-level background: Researchers reported that healthy donors averaged approximately 10 million reads for CD4+ cells. Study-wide findings and caveats: Roughly 28 was the count of CD8+ CDR3 sequences that patients shared with controls.

The template for TCR beta VDJ and CDR3 sequence profiling was genomic DNA. TCRdb reprocessed the reads via MiXCR and lists one record per CDR3 protein. The sample lists 400,000 to 450,000 distinct CDR3 sequences; 65% to 80% were seen once. In germline, CDR1 is SEHNR, CDR2 FQNEAQ (reference sequence). Counting both end residues, the CDR3 totals 13 amino acids. The rearrangement joins TRBV7-9 to TRBJ1-6; TRBD1, the D gene given by the table, was not confirmed from the DNA. This receptor was obtained from a human donor in good health, serving as a control. The sample was sorted CD4+, CD8+, or CD8+CD57+ T cells (not recorded which) from PBMCs. This CDR3 reads CASSSVTGGPVKL.